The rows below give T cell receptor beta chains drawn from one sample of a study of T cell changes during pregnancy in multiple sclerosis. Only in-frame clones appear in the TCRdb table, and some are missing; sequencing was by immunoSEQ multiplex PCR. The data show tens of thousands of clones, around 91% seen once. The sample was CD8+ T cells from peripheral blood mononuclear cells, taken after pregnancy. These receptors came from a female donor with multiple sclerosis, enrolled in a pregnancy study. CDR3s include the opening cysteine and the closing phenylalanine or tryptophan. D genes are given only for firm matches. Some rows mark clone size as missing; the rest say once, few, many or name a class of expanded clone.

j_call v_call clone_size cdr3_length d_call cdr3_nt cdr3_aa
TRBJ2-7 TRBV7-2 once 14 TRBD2 TGTGCCAGCAGCCCGGGGAGGGCTCAGTACGAGCAGTACTTC CASSPGRAQYEQYF
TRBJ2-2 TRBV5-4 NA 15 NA TGCGCCAGCAGCCAATATGAGGGAAGCACCGGGGAGCTGTTTTTT CASSQYEGSTGELFF
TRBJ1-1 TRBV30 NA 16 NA TGTGCCTGGAGTGTGCGAGGGGGGGACGGGACTTTTGAAGCTTTCTTT CAWSVRGGDGTFEAFF
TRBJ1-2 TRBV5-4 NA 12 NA TGTGCCAGCAGCTTTATGACAGAGCCTAGAACCTTC CASSFMTEPRTF
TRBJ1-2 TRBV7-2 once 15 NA TGTGCCAGCAGCTTCTACGGGGGGATAGACTATGGCTACACCTTC CASSFYGGIDYGYTF
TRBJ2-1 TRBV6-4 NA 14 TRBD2 TGTGCCAGCAGTGCTAGCGGGACTTACAATGAGCAGTTCTTC CASSASGTYNEQFF
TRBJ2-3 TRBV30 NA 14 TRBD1 TGTGCCTGGAGTGTCCAAGCAGGGGGAAATACGCAGTATTTT CAWSVQAGGNTQYF
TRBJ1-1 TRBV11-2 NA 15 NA TGTGCCAGCAGTTCCACAGGATTATGGAACACTGAAGCTTTCTTT CASSSTGLWNTEAFF
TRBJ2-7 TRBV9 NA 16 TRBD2 TGTGCCAGCAGCCCGGGGGGGAGCGGGAGCTCCTACGAGCAGTACTTC CASSPGGSGSSYEQYF
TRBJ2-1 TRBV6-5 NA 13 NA TGTGCCAGCAGCCCCAGATCGATGATCCGGCAGTTCTTC CASSPRSMIRQFF
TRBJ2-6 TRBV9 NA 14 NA TGTGCCAGCTCCCTCGGGGCTGGGGCCAACGTCCTGACTTTC CASSLGAGANVLTF
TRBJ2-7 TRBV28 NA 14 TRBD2 TGTGCCAGCAGTTCTAGCGGGGTAGCCTACGAGCAGTACTTC CASSSSGVAYEQYF
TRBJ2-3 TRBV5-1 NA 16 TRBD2 TGCGCCAGCAGCCCGCTCTCACGCGGGAGGACAGATACGCAGTATTTT CASSPLSRGRTDTQYF
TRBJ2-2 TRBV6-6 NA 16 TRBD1 TGTGCCAGCTGGGGACAGGGCCCTTCGAACACCGGGGAGCTGTTTTTT CASWGQGPSNTGELFF
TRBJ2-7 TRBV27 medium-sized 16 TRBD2 TGTGCCAGCAGTCTACTCCAAGGCGGGGGTCCCTACGAGCAGTACTTC CASSLLQGGGPYEQYF
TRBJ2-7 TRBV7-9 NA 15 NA TGTGCCAGCAGCTTAGCGGCGGGAACCACCTACGAGCAGTACTTC CASSLAAGTTYEQYF
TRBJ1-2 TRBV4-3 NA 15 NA TGCGCCAGCAGCCAAGATGGAGGGGGGGCCTTAGGCTACACCTTC CASSQDGGGALGYTF
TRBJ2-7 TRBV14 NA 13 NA TGTGCCAGCAGCCAAGTCCAGTTCTACGAGCAGTACTTC CASSQVQFYEQYF
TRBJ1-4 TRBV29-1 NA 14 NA TGCAGCGTTGAAGATGACAGTCAGGGTGAAAAACTGTTTTTT CSVEDDSQGEKLFF
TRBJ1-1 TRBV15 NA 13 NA TGTGCCACCAGCAGAGAAACAGCCAATGAAGCTTTCTTT CATSRETANEAFF
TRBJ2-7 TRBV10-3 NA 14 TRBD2 TGTGCCATCAGTGGCCCGACTAGCTTGTACGAGCAGTACTTC CAISGPTSLYEQYF
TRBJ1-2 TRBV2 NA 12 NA TGTGCCAGCAGTCGGGCAGGGTTAGGCTACACCTTC CASSRAGLGYTF
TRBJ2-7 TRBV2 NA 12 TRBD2 TGTGCCAGCGCGGGAGGGGTTGGCGAGCAGTACTTC CASAGGVGEQYF
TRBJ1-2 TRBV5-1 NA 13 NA TGCGCCAGCAGCCGGGTAGGGGCGGACGGCTACACCTTC CASSRVGADGYTF
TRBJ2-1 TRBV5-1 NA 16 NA TGCGCCAGCAGCCCCACTAGCAGTTACTCCTACAATGAGCAGTTCTTC CASSPTSSYSYNEQFF
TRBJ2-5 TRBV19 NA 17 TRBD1 TGTGCCAGTAGTATAGGTCGGGACAGGGGCCTCCAAGAGACCCAGTACTTC CASSIGRDRGLQETQYF
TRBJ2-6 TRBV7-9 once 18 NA TGTGCCAGCAGCCCCTTTGGGGGAGGTAGCTCTGGGGCCAACGTCCTGACTTTC CASSPFGGGSSGANVLTF
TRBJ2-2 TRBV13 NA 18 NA TGTGCCAGCAGCTTAATTCGTGGTGGGAGACGGCGCACCGGGGAGCTGTTTTTT CASSLIRGGRRRTGELFF
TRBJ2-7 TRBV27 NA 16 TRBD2 TGTGCCAGCAGTTTAGGTGCTAGCGGGAGTATGAACGAGCAGTACTTC CASSLGASGSMNEQYF
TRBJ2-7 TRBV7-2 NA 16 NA TGTGCCAGCAGCTTAATCAAACTCACTGATATATACGAGCAGTACTTC CASSLIKLTDIYEQYF
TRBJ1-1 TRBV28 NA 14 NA TGTGCCAGCAGAAGAGACTGGGGGGAGACTGAAGCTTTCTTT CASRRDWGETEAFF
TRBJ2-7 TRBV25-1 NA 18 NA TGTGCCAGCAGTGCCGGGACAGGGATCGGCGGGAGGTCAAACGAGCAGTACTTC CASSAGTGIGGRSNEQYF
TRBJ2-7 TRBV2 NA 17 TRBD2 TGTGCCAGCAGAGGACTAGCGGGAGGAGGTTCCTCCTACGAGCAGTACTTC CASRGLAGGGSSYEQYF
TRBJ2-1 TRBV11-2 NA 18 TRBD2 TGTGCCAGCAGCTTAGGAGCGGCTAGCGGGAGCAGGTACAATGAGCAGTTCTTC CASSLGAASGSRYNEQFF
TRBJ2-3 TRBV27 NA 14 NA TGTGCCAGCAGTTTATCGTGGGGGGTGGATACGCAGTATTTT CASSLSWGVDTQYF
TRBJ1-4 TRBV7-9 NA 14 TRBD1 TGTGCCAGCAGCTCGGGACAGGCTCATGAAAAACTGTTTTTT CASSSGQAHEKLFF
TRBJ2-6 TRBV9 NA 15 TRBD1 TGTGCCAGCAGCTACAGGGGGGACGGGGCCAACGTCCTGACTTTC CASSYRGDGANVLTF
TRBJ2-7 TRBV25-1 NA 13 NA TGTGCCAGCAGGGGACTGGACTCCTACGAGCAGTACTTC CASRGLDSYEQYF
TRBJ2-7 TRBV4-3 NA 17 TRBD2 TGCGCCAGCAGCCAAGATAGACTAGCGGGATTCGGCTACGAGCAGTACTTC CASSQDRLAGFGYEQYF
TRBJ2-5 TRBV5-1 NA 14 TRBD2 TGCGCCAGCAGCCAGCGGGAGGACCAAGAGACCCAGTACTTC CASSQREDQETQYF
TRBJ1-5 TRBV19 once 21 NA TGTGCCAGTAGTATAAAGTTAATCGGGGGAGGAGGTTCTTTTAGCAATCAGCCCCAGCATTTT CASSIKLIGGGGSFSNQPQHF
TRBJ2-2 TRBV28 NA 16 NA TGTGCCAGCAACCCTATGAGCAGCCGGGACACCGGGGAGCTGTTTTTT CASNPMSSRDTGELFF
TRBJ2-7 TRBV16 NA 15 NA TGTGCCAGCAGCCAATCGGGACTGGTGGGTGACGAGCAGTACTTC CASSQSGLVGDEQYF
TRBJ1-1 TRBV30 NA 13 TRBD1 TGTGCCTGCCGGGACAGTTTTAACACTGAAGCTTTCTTT CACRDSFNTEAFF
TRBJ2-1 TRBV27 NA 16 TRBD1 TGTGCCAGCAGTTTATTCGCGGACAGGGCCTACAATGAGCAGTTCTTC CASSLFADRAYNEQFF
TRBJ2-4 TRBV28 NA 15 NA TGTGCCAGCAGTTCCGCTGGACTAGCCAAAAACATTCAGTACTTC CASSSAGLAKNIQYF
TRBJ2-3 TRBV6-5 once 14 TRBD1 TGTGCCAGCAGCCTGGACAGGGACACAGATACGCAGTATTTT CASSLDRDTDTQYF